This is a list of T cell receptor beta chains from one sample in a study of blood T cell repertoires in COVID-19. Using immunoSEQ multiplex PCR, the repertoire was profiled, and TCRdb retains in-frame clones only, with some absent. The sample yields 120,000 or so clones, 70% to 90% seen once. The sample consisted of peripheral blood. These TCRs come from a woman between 45 and 60 years old with active or convalescent COVID-19. Each CDR3 is given without its conserved first and last residue. Fields, in order: D gene, clone size, V gene, CDR3 protein. The D gene is left open where the match is weak. For some rows the clone size is stated as once, few or many, or as a class when expanded; others skip it.

>TRBD2|-|TRBV6-6
ASSYAASGYNEQF
>TRBD2|-|TRBV7-2
ASSTPGTSRSTDTQY
>-|-|TRBV24-1
ATSDVGRGPSETQY
>-|-|TRBV9
ASSPGRPSSYEQY
>TRBD1|-|TRBV2
ASSLQGPVSPSEQY
>TRBD2|few|TRBV4-2
ASSQGGLAVSSYEQY
>-|-|TRBV27
ASSLSGAGSGYT
>TRBD1|-|TRBV18
ASSPPMGQTANGYT
>TRBD2|-|TRBV29-1
SVEGRREGLGNIQY
>-|-|TRBV28
ASINFASGRNTGELF
>-|few|TRBV7-9
ASSRAGTEAEQY
>TRBD1|-|TRBV2
ASSEGTGPYEQY
>TRBD2|-|TRBV5-1
ASSSGTSGTGELF
>-|-|TRBV7-2
ASSLSTEAF